The 27 T cell receptor beta chains in this list originate from one sample, sequenced in a study of shared clonotypes between healthy human individuals. This table comes from immunoSEQ multiplex PCR, and its TCRdb copy is limited to in-frame clones, with some not included. Seen here are over a million clones, roughly 96% observed once, and the top ten hold roughly 1.2%. Sequenced input: naive CD4+ T cells sorted from blood. The sample's subset: CD45RA+ positively selected. Source of these receptors: a man in his thirties or forties in good health.

The V gene is TRBV19, the J gene TRBJ1-2, with TRBD1 matching over 7 bases. V shed 5 bases and J 4 bases; nucleotides not matched to a gene: 7. Germline CDR1 LNHDA, CDR2 SQIVND (reference sequence). This CDR3 is built from 14 residues. The CDR3 bases are TGTGCCAGTAGTCAAGGGGGCGCTGGCTATGGCTACACCTTC. It yields the protein CASSQGGAGYGYTF.

This clone appeared once. The CDR3 DNA sequence: TGTGCCTGGAGTGTAATAATGGGGACCGGGGAGCTGTTTTTT. The encoded protein is CAWSVIMGTGELFF. The rearrangement uses TRBV30 and TRBJ2-2; D gene unclear. With 0 bases removed from V and 5 bases from J, the gap between germline ends came to 10 bases. Germline CDR1 reads GTSNPN; CDR2 reads SVGIG (reference sequence). This CDR3 spans 14 amino acids.

This rearrangement joins TRBV5-1 to TRBJ1-1; 7 nucleotides align to TRBD1. The V gene end was trimmed by 4 bases and the J gene end by 1 base; junction bases not matched to a gene: 4. Germline V gene data show CDR1 as SGHRS and CDR2 as YFSETQ. The CDR3 spans 14 residues. CDR3 bases: TGCGCCAGCAGCGAGAGGGGGCGGAACACTGAAGCTTTCTTT. Protein product: CASSERGRNTEAFF.

Remarks on this clone: This sample also contains other DNA sequences that code for the same CDR3. The chain uses TRBV28 and TRBJ1-1; D is unclear. V lost 5 bases and J 4 bases, leaving 5 bases between the germline ends. The CDR3 loop spans 11 amino acids. CDR1 is MDHEN, CDR2 SYDVKM, per germline. The CDR3 sequence is CASSGSTEAFF. CDR3 DNA sequence: TGTGCCAGCAGTGGGAGCACTGAAGCTTTCTTT.

The rearrangement joins TRBV2 to TRBJ2-7; TRBD2 is a possible D gene (5 bases). The length of the CDR3 is 15 residues. The germline gives CDR1 SNHLY, CDR2 FYNNEI. Trimming removed 4 bases from V and 0 bases from J, with 13 bases in between. CDR3 sequence (DNA): TGTGCCAGCAGTGTGGAGCGGACGAGCTCCTACGAGCAGTACTTC. Encoded protein: CASSVERTSSYEQYF.

Only one count was recorded for this clone. The sample carries other DNA sequences with the same CDR3. The chain joins TRBV18 to TRBJ1-2; 8 positions match TRBD1. Looked up from germline, CDR1 is KGHSH and CDR2 is LQKENI. J was trimmed by 5 bases and V by 0 bases; bases with no gene match: 11. This CDR3 is 17 amino acids long. This chain's CDR3 is CASSPPGTGATSYGYTF. CDR3 DNA sequence: TGTGCCAGCTCACCACCCGGGACAGGTGCTACGTCTTATGGCTACACCTTC.

The chain has TRBV5-1 and TRBJ1-3; a possible D gene is TRBD1 (5 bases). Germline V lookup: CDR1 SGHRS, CDR2 YFSETQ. The CDR3 has 15 amino acids. Trimming took 0 bases from V and 4 from J, leaving 11 bases between them. CDR3 amino acids: CASSLEGVGGNTIYF. In DNA, the CDR3 is TGCGCCAGCAGCTTGGAAGGGGTGGGAGGAAACACCATATATTTT.

CDR3: CASLPTGGGSASYNEQFF. CDR3 bases: TGTGCCAGCCTACCCACTGGGGGCGGGAGCGCCTCCTACAATGAGCAGTTCTTC. The chain carries TRBV11-2 and TRBJ2-1; maybe TRBD2 (7 bases). This CDR3 is built from 18 residues. The V gene lost 8 bases and the J gene lost 0 bases, with 23 bases spanning the gap. The germline gives CDR1 SGHAT, CDR2 FQNNGV.

J is TRBJ2-5 and V is TRBV2, with D possibly matching TRBD1 (6 bases). V was clipped by 7 bases and J by 4 bases, with 13 bases between them. The CDR3 runs to 13 residues. CDR1 SNHLY and CDR2 FYNNEI come from the germline V gene. CDR3 amino acids: CASKRQAPETQYF. CDR3 DNA: TGTGCCAGCAAAAGACAGGCTCCAGAGACCCAGTACTTC.

Comments on this clone: Other DNA sequences in the sample encode the same CDR3. The V call is TRBV7-6, the J call TRBJ1-1, with 9 bases aligning to TRBD1. With 5 bases clipped from V and 4 bases from J, the junction kept 8 bases outside the gene matches. Germline V gene lookup returns CDR1 SGHVS and CDR2 FNYEAQ. The CDR3 length is 15 residues. Here the CDR3 DNA reads TGTGCCAGCAGCCTTCGACAGGGGGGAGGCACTGAAGCTTTCTTT. Its translation is CASSLRQGGGTEAFF.

This chain connects TRBV5-1 to TRBJ1-4; D is perhaps TRBD1 (5 bases). Germline V gene sequence: CDR1 SGHRS, CDR2 YFSETQ. Trimming removed 0 bases from V and 5 bases from J, with 8 bases in between. The CDR3 is 14 residues long. DNA for the CDR3: TGCGCCAGCAGCTTGGAAGCAGGGAATGAAAAACTGTTTTTT. It is translated as CASSLEAGNEKLFF.

V gene TRBV27 combines with J gene TRBJ2-3; D perhaps matches TRBD2 (5 bases). V lost 5 bases and J lost 1, with 13 bases in between. CDR1 is MNHEY and CDR2 is SMNVEV in the germline V gene (reference sequence). CDR3 length: 15 amino acids. CDR3 amino acids: CASSPWQEGTDTQYF. The CDR3 nucleotides are TGTGCCAGCAGTCCCTGGCAGGAGGGCACAGATACGCAGTATTTT.

V usage is TRBV7-2 and J usage is TRBJ1-1; possibly TRBD1 for D (6 bases). V was cut by 3 bases and J by 5 bases, with 22 bases left in between. There are 17 residues in the CDR3. The germline gives CDR1 SGHTA, CDR2 FQGNSA. DNA of the CDR3: TGTGCCAGCAGCTTTATTTCTATCGGCGGGGGCCGTACTGAAGCTTTCTTT. It specifies CASSFISIGGGRTEAFF.

This chain joins TRBV10-1 and TRBJ2-3; no reliable D call. The CDR3 extends over 13 amino acids. The germline V gene encodes CDR1 WNHNN and CDR2 SYGVQD (reference sequence). V lost 10 bases and J 5 bases, leaving 16 bases between the germline ends. For the CDR3, the DNA is TGCGCCACCAGCCCCTCGTGGGGAGATACGCAGTATTTT. Translating it yields CATSPSWGDTQYF.

Of note for this clone: This sample includes further DNA sequences coding for the same CDR3. CDR3 nucleotides: TGTGCCAGCTCAACAGGAACCGGGGAGCTGTTTTTT. Its protein product is CASSTGTGELFF. V and J are TRBV18 and TRBJ2-2; TRBD1 is a possible D gene (5 bases). Germline lookup yields CDR1 KGHSH and CDR2 LQKENI. Deletions cut 5 bases from V and 5 bases from J, with 6 bases between. This CDR3 is built from 12 residues.

The rearrangement joins TRBV27 to TRBJ2-3, with D hard to call. Trimming took 5 bases from V and 0 from J, leaving 9 bases between them. CDR3 length equals 14 residues. Germline CDR1 reads MNHEY; CDR2 reads SMNVEV (reference sequence). For the CDR3, the DNA is TGTGCCAGCAGTAGAAGGACCAGCACAGATACGCAGTATTTT. It translates to CASSRRTSTDTQYF.

The rearrangement joins TRBV5-1 to TRBJ2-7, with TRBD1 matching over 7 bases. This CDR3 spans 15 amino acids. V was pared by 3 bases and J by 2 bases, with 8 bases of the junction left unmatched. Germline loops: CDR1 SGHRS, CDR2 YFSETQ. The CDR3 DNA follows: TGCGCCAGCAGCTCGCAAGGGGGCGCCCCCTACGAGCAGTACTTC. This encodes CASSSQGGAPYEQYF.

The chain uses TRBV27 and TRBJ1-1, with a weak D call TRBD1 (5 bases). This CDR3 region has 16 residues. The V gene lost 7 bases and the J gene lost 0 bases, with 18 bases spanning the gap. From germline, CDR1 is MNHEY and CDR2 SMNVEV (reference sequence). DNA of the CDR3: TGTGCCAGCAAACGGGGCAACGCAGGCATGAACACTGAAGCTTTCTTT. Encoded protein: CASKRGNAGMNTEAFF.

The chain recombines TRBV6-1 with TRBJ1-1, with D unclear. This CDR3 is 13 amino acids long. V lost 8 bases and J 3 bases, leaving 13 bases between the germline ends. Germline V gene sequence: CDR1 MNHNS, CDR2 SASEGT. The CDR3 loop is CASLTLEYTEAFF. CDR3 bases: TGTGCCAGCCTCACCCTGGAATACACTGAAGCTTTCTTT.

The chain carries TRBV27 and TRBJ1-2; D is ambiguous. V was shortened by 4 bases and J by 0 bases, with 12 bases between the two germline ends. CDR3 size: 15 residues. Germline loops: CDR1 MNHEY, CDR2 SMNVEV (reference sequence). The CDR3 sequence is CASSSRRTTNYGYTF. The DNA of the CDR3 is TGTGCCAGCAGTTCCCGACGGACCACTAACTATGGCTACACCTTC.

The V and J genes are TRBV29-1 and TRBJ2-7, with TRBD2 matching 16 bases. The germline V gene encodes CDR1 SQVTM and CDR2 ANQGSEA. With V trimmed by 6 bases and J by 6 bases, 5 bases remained unmatched. CDR3 length: 14 residues. CDR3 sequence reads: CSVGTSGRAAEQYF. CDR3 bases: TGCAGCGTGGGGACTAGCGGGAGGGCCGCCGAGCAGTACTTC.

The V and J genes are TRBV29-1 and TRBJ2-7, with a possible D match to TRBD2 (5 bases). Trimming took off 3 bases at V and 3 bases at J, with 12 bases between the two ends. The length of the CDR3 is 13 residues. CDR1 is SQVTM and CDR2 is ANQGSEA in the germline V gene. DNA of the CDR3: TGCAGCGTTGAGGTGTCCCGGGGCTACGAGCAGTACTTC. It is translated as CSVEVSRGYEQYF.

The chain carries TRBV28 and TRBJ2-7; 8 positions agree with TRBD2. The V gene's germline CDR1 is MDHEN and CDR2 SYDVKM. V gave up 4 bases and J gave up 4 bases; unmatched junction bases: 12. This CDR3 is 16 amino acids long. The CDR3 here is CASSWRPGGPRYEQYF. DNA for the CDR3: TGTGCCAGCAGTTGGAGGCCGGGGGGGCCCCGGTACGAGCAGTACTTC.

This chain joins TRBV5-1 and TRBJ2-1; a possible D gene is TRBD2 (5 bases). The V gene lost 4 bases and the J gene lost 4 bases, with 21 bases spanning the gap. Germline V gene lookup returns CDR1 SGHRS and CDR2 YFSETQ. The CDR3 covers 17 residues. CDR3 in amino acids: CASSPELADYYYNEQFF. DNA for the CDR3: TGCGCCAGCAGCCCCGAACTGGCCGACTACTATTACAATGAGCAGTTCTTC.

This chain uses TRBV10-1 with TRBJ2-1; no firm D call. The germline CDR1 and CDR2 sequences are WNHNN and SYGVQD (reference sequence). With 3 bases removed from V and 7 bases from J, the gap between germline ends came to 16 bases. The length of the CDR3 is 15 residues. CDR3 residues: CASSDRALRRNEQFF. CDR3 nucleotides: TGCGCCAGCAGTGATCGAGCATTGAGGCGGAATGAGCAGTTCTTC.

The rearrangement joins TRBV29-1 to TRBJ2-1, with 13 bases identical to TRBD2. V lost 4 bases to trimming and J lost 5 bases; unmatched junction nucleotides: 2. In germline, CDR1 is SQVTM, CDR2 ANQGSEA. The CDR3 consists of 14 residues. In DNA form, the CDR3 reads TGCAGCGTTGCGGGACTAGCGGGGAACAATGAGCAGTTCTTC. Protein sequence: CSVAGLAGNNEQFF.

Worth noting for this clone: This specimen includes other DNA sequences encoding the same CDR3. This sequence joins TRBV29-1 and TRBJ1-2; D might be TRBD1 (5 bases). Germline-derived CDR1 and CDR2 are SQVTM and ANQGSEA. Trimming removed 3 bases at V and 4 bases at J, with 9 bases between. The CDR3 is 12 amino acids. The DNA for the CDR3 is TGCAGCGTTGAGGGACGGTTCTATGGCTACACCTTC. Protein product: CSVEGRFYGYTF.